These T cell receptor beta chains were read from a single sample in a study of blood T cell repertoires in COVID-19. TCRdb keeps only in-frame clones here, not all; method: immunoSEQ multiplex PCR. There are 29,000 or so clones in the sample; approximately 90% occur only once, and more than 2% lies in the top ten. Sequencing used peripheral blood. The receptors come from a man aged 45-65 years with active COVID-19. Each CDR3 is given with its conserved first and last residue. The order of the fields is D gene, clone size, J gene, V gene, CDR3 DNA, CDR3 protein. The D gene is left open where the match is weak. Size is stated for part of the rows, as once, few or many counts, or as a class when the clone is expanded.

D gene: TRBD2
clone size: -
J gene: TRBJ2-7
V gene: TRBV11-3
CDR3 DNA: TGTGCCAGCAGCTTAGGCGGGAGCTCCTACGAGCAGTACTTC
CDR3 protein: CASSLGGSSYEQYF

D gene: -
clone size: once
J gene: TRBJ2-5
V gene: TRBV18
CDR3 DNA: TGTGCCAGCTCACCTTTCGTAGACGGGAATGGGGAGACCCAGTACTTC
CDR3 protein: CASSPFVDGNGETQYF

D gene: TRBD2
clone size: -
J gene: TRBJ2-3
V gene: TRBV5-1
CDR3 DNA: TGCGCCAGCAGCCCGGGGACTAGCGGGAGGGCCGGTTTGACAGATACGCAGTATTTT
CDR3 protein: CASSPGTSGRAGLTDTQYF

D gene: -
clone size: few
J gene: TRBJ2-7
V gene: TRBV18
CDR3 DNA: TGTGCCAGCTCACTCCCTTTTCTTGGGAGGACTTCTGCCCACGAGCAGTACTTC
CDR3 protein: CASSLPFLGRTSAHEQYF

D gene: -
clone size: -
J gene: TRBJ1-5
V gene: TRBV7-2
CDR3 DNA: TGTGCCAGCAGCTTCGGGTTCGATCAGCCCCAGCATTTT
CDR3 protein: CASSFGFDQPQHF

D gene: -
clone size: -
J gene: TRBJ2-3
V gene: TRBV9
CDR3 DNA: TGTGCCAGCAGCGTAGCAGTCACAGATACGCAGTATTTT
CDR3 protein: CASSVAVTDTQYF

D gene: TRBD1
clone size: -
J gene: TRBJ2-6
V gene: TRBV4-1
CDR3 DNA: TGCGCCAGCAGCCATCCGGACAGGGTTGGGGCCAACGTCCTGACTTTC
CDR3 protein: CASSHPDRVGANVLTF

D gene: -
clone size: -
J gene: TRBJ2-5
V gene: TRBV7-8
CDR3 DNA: TGTGCCAGCAGCTTAGACAGGGAAGAGACCCAGTACTTC
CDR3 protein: CASSLDREETQYF

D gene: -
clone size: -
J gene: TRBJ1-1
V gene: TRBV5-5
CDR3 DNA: TGTGCCAGCAGCACAAAACAAAAGAACACTGAAGCTTTCTTT
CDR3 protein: CASSTKQKNTEAFF

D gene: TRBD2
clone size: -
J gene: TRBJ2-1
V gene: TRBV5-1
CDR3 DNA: TGCGCCACTCCCTTCCTCCTAGCGGGAGCAATCTACAATGAGCAGTTCTTC
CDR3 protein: CATPFLLAGAIYNEQFF

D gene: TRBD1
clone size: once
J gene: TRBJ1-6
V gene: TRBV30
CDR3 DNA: TGTGCCTGGACCAAAACCTCAGGGGGGAGCTCCTATAATTCACCCCTCCACTTT
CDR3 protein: CAWTKTSGGSSYNSPLHF

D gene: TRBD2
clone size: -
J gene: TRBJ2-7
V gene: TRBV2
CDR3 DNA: TGTGCCAGCACCCCCGGAGCGGGGTACGAGCAGTACTTC
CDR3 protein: CASTPGAGYEQYF

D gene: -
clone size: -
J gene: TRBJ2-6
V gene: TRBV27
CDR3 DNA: TGTGCCAGCAGTTTAATTGGCTCCGGGGCCAACGTCCTGACTTTC
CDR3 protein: CASSLIGSGANVLTF

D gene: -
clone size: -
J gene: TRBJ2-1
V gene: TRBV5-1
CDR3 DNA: TGCGCCAGCAGCTTGTGGGGGGACCTTAACAATGAGCAGTTCTTC
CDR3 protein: CASSLWGDLNNEQFF

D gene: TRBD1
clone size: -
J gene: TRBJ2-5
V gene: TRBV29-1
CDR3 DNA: TGCAGCGGAAGACAGGGCAGTAAGGAGACCCAGTACTTC
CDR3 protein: CSGRQGSKETQYF

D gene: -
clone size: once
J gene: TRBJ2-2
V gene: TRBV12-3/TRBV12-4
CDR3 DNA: TGTGCCAGCAGCGTACTAGCCCCCGGGGAGCTGTTTTTT
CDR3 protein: CASSVLAPGELFF

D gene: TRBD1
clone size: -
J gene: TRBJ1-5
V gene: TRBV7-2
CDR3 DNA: TGTGCCAGCAGCTTCTACAGGGGGGGTCAGCCCCAGCATTTT
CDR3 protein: CASSFYRGGQPQHF

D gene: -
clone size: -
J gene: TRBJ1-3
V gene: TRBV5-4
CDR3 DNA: TGTGCCAGCAGCATCGACAGTTCTGGAAACACCATATATTTT
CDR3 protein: CASSIDSSGNTIYF

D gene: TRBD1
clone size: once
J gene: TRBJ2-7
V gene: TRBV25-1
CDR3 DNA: TGTGCCAGCAGTTCCTCCGGGACAGGGGAGTACGAGCAGTACTTC
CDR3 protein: CASSSSGTGEYEQYF

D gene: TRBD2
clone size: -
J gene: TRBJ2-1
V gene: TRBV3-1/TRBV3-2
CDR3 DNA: TGTGCCAGCAGCGCTTTGCCACGGACTAGCGGGAGGGTTACGGGTGAGCAGTTCTTC
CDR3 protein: CASSALPRTSGRVTGEQFF

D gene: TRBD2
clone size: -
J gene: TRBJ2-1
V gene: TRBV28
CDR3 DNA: TGTGCCAGCAGGTACCTAGCGGCGAGCTACAATGAGCAGTTCTTC
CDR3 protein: CASRYLAASYNEQFF

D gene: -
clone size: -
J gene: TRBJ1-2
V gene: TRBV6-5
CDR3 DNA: TGTGCCAGCAGTCCAGGGCCCAGCAACTATGGCTACACCTTC
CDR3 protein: CASSPGPSNYGYTF

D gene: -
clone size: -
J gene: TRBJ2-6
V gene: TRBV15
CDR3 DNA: TGTGCCACCGGGGCGAGTAGTGCTGGGGCCAACGTCCTGACTTTC
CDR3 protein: CATGASSAGANVLTF

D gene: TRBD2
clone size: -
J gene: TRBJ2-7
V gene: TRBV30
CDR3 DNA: TGTGCCTTTAGCGGGAGGGCCGGCCGCGAGCAGTACTTC
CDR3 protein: CAFSGRAGREQYF

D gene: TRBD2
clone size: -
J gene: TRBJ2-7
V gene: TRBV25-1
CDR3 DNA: TGTGCCAGCAGTGAAGGACTAGCGGGAGGGTGGACCTACGAGCAGTACTTC
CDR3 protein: CASSEGLAGGWTYEQYF

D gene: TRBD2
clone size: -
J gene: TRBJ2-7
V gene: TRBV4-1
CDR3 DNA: TGCGCCAGCAGCCAAGAGGCTAGCGGGAACTCCTACGAGCAGTACTTC
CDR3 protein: CASSQEASGNSYEQYF

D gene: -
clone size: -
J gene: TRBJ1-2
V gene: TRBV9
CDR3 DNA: TGTGCCAGCAGCGTAGCAGCGGGCAGTGGCTATGGCTACACCTTC
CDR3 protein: CASSVAAGSGYGYTF